This TCR beta chain emerged from a study of neurological immune-mediated disorders. The CDR3 consists of 14 residues. Germline CDR1 is MNHEY and CDR2 is SVGAGI. Losses at the gene ends were 5 bases for V and 9 bases for J; bases not matched to a gene: 9. A single record per CDR3 protein comes from TCRdb applying MiXCR to the 5' RACE reads. Of around 21,000 distinct CDR3 sequences detected, 6.5% to 9% appear once; the ten largest clones hold approximately 16%. Sequencing input: CD8+ T cells from blood. This receptor was taken from a woman aged 25 to 45 with HTLV-1-associated myelopathy (HAM/TSP). J is TRBJ1-5 and V is TRBV6-5, with TRBD1 matching 8 bases. This CDR3 reads CASSPTGEGGPQHF. The CDR3 bases are TGTGCCAGCAGTCCGACAGGGGAAGGAGGGCCCCAGCATTTT.